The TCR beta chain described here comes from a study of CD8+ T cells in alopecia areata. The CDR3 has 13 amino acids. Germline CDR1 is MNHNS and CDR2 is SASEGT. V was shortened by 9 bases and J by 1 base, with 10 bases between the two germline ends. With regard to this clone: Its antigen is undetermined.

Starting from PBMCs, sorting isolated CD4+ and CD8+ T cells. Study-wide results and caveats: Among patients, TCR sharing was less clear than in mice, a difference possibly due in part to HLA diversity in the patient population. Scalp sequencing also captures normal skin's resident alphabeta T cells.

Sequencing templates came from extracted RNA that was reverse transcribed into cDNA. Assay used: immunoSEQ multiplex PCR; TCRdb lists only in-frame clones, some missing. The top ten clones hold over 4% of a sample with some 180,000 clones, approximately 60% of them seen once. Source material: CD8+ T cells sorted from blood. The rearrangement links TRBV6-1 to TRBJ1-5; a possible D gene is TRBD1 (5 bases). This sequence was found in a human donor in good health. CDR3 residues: CASSPGSNQPQHF. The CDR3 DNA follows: TGTGCCAGTTCCCCAGGGAGCAATCAGCCCCAGCATTTT.